A single sample gave rise to the 3 T cell receptor beta chains below, sequenced in a study of blood T cell repertoires in COVID-19. Assay: immunoSEQ multiplex PCR; the TCRdb copy retains only in-frame clones and omits some. The data contain 120,000 or so clones, 78% of them seen just once; the ten biggest clones take up 2.3%. The specimen sequenced was peripheral blood. These receptors were taken from a man between 65 and 85 years old with acute or convalescent COVID-19.

The rearrangement uses TRBV11-3 and TRBJ2-7; 8 bases are shared with TRBD1. The trim removed 2 bases at V and 4 bases at J, leaving 10 bases unmatched. The CDR3 sequence is 16 residues long. Germline CDR1 reads SGHNT; CDR2 reads YENEEA. CDR3 in DNA: TGTGCCAGCAGCTTATTATCCACCAGGGGGCGATACGAGCAGTACTTC. It is translated as CASSLLSTRGRYEQYF.

This sequence joins TRBV6-5 and TRBJ1-2; weak D call: TRBD1 (6 bases). The CDR3 has 12 residues. The germline V gene has CDR1 MNHEY and CDR2 SVGAGI. V shed 6 bases and J shed 8 bases, with 13 bases lying between them. The chain's CDR3 is CASSGQGRGYTF. The DNA for the CDR3 is TGTGCCAGCAGCGGGCAGGGGCGCGGCTACACCTTC.

This clone turned up a few times. The CDR3 bases are TGTGCCAGCAGCTACAGGGACTATGGCTACACCTTC. This translates into CASSYRDYGYTF. The V and J genes are TRBV7-2 and TRBJ1-2; D is possibly TRBD1 (6 bases). The V end was cut by 4 bases, the J end by 3 bases, with 6 bases between. This CDR3 has 12 amino acids. Germline V gene sequence: CDR1 SGHTA, CDR2 FQGNSA.